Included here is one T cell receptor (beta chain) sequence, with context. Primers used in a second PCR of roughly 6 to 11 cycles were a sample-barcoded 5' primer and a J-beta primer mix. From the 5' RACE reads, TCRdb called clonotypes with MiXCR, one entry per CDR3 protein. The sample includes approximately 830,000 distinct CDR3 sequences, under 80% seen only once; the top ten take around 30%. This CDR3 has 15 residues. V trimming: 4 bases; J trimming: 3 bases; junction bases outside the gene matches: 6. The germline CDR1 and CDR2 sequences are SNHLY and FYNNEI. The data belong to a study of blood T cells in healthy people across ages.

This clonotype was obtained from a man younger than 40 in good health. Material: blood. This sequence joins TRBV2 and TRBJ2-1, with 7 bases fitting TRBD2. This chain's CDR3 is CASSVASGLYNEQFF. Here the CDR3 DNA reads TGTGCCAGCAGTGTAGCTAGCGGACTCTACAATGAGCAGTTCTTC.